Sequencing of this TCR beta chain was carried out in a study of blood T cell repertoires in COVID-19. Across the study: PBMCs, B-cell-depleted T cells, or T cells were the source of the cDNA or gDNA that made up the material.

CDR1 and CDR2 from the germline V gene are SEHNR and FQNEAQ (reference sequence). Trimming removed 5 bases from V and 3 bases from J; junction bases left unmatched: 13. The CDR3 is 17 amino acids. Libraries were prepared by immunoSEQ multiplex PCR; TCRdb keeps only in-frame clonotypes and omits some of them. This sample carries 390,000 or so clones, around 92% of them seen once, and the ten largest clones take about 2.9%. V is TRBV7-9 and J is TRBJ2-5, with 9 bases aligning to TRBD2. The sample taken for sequencing was peripheral blood. The receptor comes from a woman in her 30s with COVID-19, enrolled during active disease. The CDR3 DNA follows: TGTGCCAGCAGCCCAAGGAATCGGGCTAGCGGGAAAGAGACCCAGTACTTC. Encoded protein: CASSPRNRASGKETQYF.